A selection of T cell receptor beta chains follows, all from one sample in a study of blood T cell repertoires in COVID-19. Produced via immunoSEQ multiplex PCR; TCRdb's table is partial and in-frame only. This repertoire shows under 450,000 clones, about 87% found once; its top ten account for over 9.5%. The sample taken for sequencing was peripheral blood. The receptors here all came from a woman between 50 and 59 years old with COVID-19, enrolled during active disease. CDR3s include the opening cysteine and the closing phenylalanine or tryptophan. A D gene is named only where the DNA matches it firmly. Clone sizes are given selectively: once, few, many, or a class where the clone is expanded.

v_call	j_call	clone_size	d_call	cdr3_nt	cdr3_aa
TRBV7-3	TRBJ2-7	.	.	TGTGCCAGCAGCCAAACGAACAGGGCTTCCTACGAGCAGTACTTC	CASSQTNRASYEQYF
TRBV6-5	TRBJ1-1	.	.	TGTGCCAGCAGACCCTCGATGAGGGTAGCTGAAGCTTTCTTT	CASRPSMRVAEAFF
TRBV30	TRBJ1-2	once	.	TGTGCCTGGAGTAGCGGGTTACCCTACACCTTC	CAWSSGLPYTF
TRBV19	TRBJ2-3	.	.	TGTGCCAGTAGTTTGCTACTCGTCACAGATACGCAGTATTTT	CASSLLLVTDTQYF
TRBV2	TRBJ2-7	.	TRBD2	TGTGCCAGCAAGCCCAGCGGGGCCTTCTTGGGAGAGCAGTACTTC	CASKPSGAFLGEQYF
TRBV7-9	TRBJ2-3	.	.	TGTGCCAGCAGCATAACCGGGGTAGGATCAGATACGCAGTATTTT	CASSITGVGSDTQYF
TRBV28	TRBJ2-5	.	TRBD2	TGTGCCAGCAGCCTCCGGGGACTAGTAGTGGGGACCCAGTACTTC	CASSLRGLVVGTQYF
TRBV4-1	TRBJ2-3	.	TRBD2	TGCGCCAGCAGCCAAGATCTAGCGGGGGGGCCGGCAGATACGCAGTATTTT	CASSQDLAGGPADTQYF
TRBV3-1/TRBV3-2	TRBJ2-5	.	TRBD2	TGTGCCAGCAGCCAAGAAGGCGGAGCGGGGACGCAAGAGACCCAGTACTTC	CASSQEGGAGTQETQYF
TRBV3-1/TRBV3-2	TRBJ1-4	.	TRBD1	TGTGCCAGCAGCCAAGCCACAGGGGGTAATGAAAAACTGTTTTTT	CASSQATGGNEKLFF
TRBV6-5	TRBJ2-7	once	TRBD1	TGTGCCAGCATGCGAGACAGGGGAACCTACGAGCAGTACTTC	CASMRDRGTYEQYF
TRBV12-3/TRBV12-4	TRBJ1-5	.	TRBD1	TGTGCCAGCAGTTTATGGACAGGGCAGCCCCAGCATTTT	CASSLWTGQPQHF
TRBV19	TRBJ1-1	.	.	TGTGCCAGTAGTATTTTTCTATGGGGCATGAACACTGAAGCTTTCTTT	CASSIFLWGMNTEAFF
TRBV5-6	TRBJ2-2	.	TRBD1	TGTGCCAGCAGCTTGTGGGACAGGGGTCGGACCGGGGAGCTGTTTTTT	CASSLWDRGRTGELFF
TRBV7-8	TRBJ1-4	.	.	TGTGCCAGCAGCTCCTCCGGGTCCCGCTATAATGAAAAACTGTTTTTT	CASSSSGSRYNEKLFF
TRBV24-1	TRBJ1-1	.	TRBD1	TGTGCCACCAGTGACGGACAGGGGCGCACTGAAGCTTTCTTT	CATSDGQGRTEAFF
TRBV3-1/TRBV3-2	TRBJ1-1	.	.	TGTGCCAGCAGCCTCGGAGGTGGATCGGCTGAAGCTTTCTTT	CASSLGGGSAEAFF
TRBV30	TRBJ1-6	.	.	TGTGCCTGGAGTGTACAAGGGGTCCCCCCCCTCCACTTT	CAWSVQGVPPLHF
TRBV6-5	TRBJ1-3	.	.	TGTGCCAGCAGTTACTCGATAGGAGTCTCTGGAAACACCATATATTTT	CASSYSIGVSGNTIYF
TRBV29-1	TRBJ2-1	few	TRBD1	TGCAGCGTTGATGACTCCGGGACAGGGGGCTACAATGAGCAGTTCTTC	CSVDDSGTGGYNEQFF
TRBV19	TRBJ1-2	.	.	TGTGCCAGTAGTGAGGGATATGGCTACACCTTC	CASSEGYGYTF
TRBV4-1	TRBJ2-7	.	.	TGCGCCAGCAGCCAGCACAGGGGAGGATACGAGCAGTACTTC	CASSQHRGGYEQYF
TRBV29-1	TRBJ2-1	.	.	TGCAGCGTTGAAGCCGCGGGTGAGCAGTTCTTC	CSVEAAGEQFF
TRBV12-5	TRBJ1-1	.	.	TGTGCTAGTGGTTTGTCAGGAACCCAGGAAGCTTTCTTT	CASGLSGTQEAFF
TRBV30	TRBJ1-1	.	.	TGTGCCTGGGCCGGTCTGGAAGCCGGGGGACTCAACACTGAAGCTTTCTTT	CAWAGLEAGGLNTEAFF
TRBV5-1	TRBJ1-1	.	.	TGCGCCAGCAGCCCTTTGGGGCAAGTGAACACTGAAGCTTTCTTT	CASSPLGQVNTEAFF
TRBV19	TRBJ2-3	.	.	TGTGCCAGTATACCTTCCGGGGGGCGATTTGATACGCAGTATTTT	CASIPSGGRFDTQYF
TRBV5-1	TRBJ2-1	once	TRBD2	TGCGCCAGCAGCCTTAGCGGGGGGGCCGCCTACAATGAGCAGTTCTTC	CASSLSGGAAYNEQFF
TRBV7-3	TRBJ2-1	.	.	TGTGCCAGCAGCTCAAGGGGACTCAATGAGCAGTTCTTC	CASSSRGLNEQFF
TRBV4-2	TRBJ2-3	.	.	TGTGCCAGCAGCCATTATCAGGGTGGCAGCACAGATACGCAGTATTTT	CASSHYQGGSTDTQYF
TRBV7-8	TRBJ1-1	.	TRBD1	TGTGCCAGCAGCGTTGGACAGGCGAACACTGAAGCTTTCTTT	CASSVGQANTEAFF
TRBV28	TRBJ2-7	.	.	TGTGCCAGCACCAACAGTCAAGGAATCTACGAGCAGTACTTC	CASTNSQGIYEQYF
TRBV6-5	TRBJ2-1	once	.	TGTGCCAGCAGCGGTCCAGGAGGCAGGTACAATGAGCAGTTCTTC	CASSGPGGRYNEQFF
TRBV24-1	TRBJ2-5	.	TRBD2	TGTGCCACCAGTGATTTCCTGAGCGGGAGCGAGACCCAGTACTTC	CATSDFLSGSETQYF
TRBV5-1	TRBJ2-7	.	.	TGCGCCAGCAGCGCTAACAGGGATCTGAGAGGCGAGCAGTACTTC	CASSANRDLRGEQYF
TRBV2	TRBJ1-5	.	.	TGTGCCAGCAGCGGGGGGAATCAGCCCCAGCATTTT	CASSGGNQPQHF
TRBV6-4	TRBJ1-1	.	.	TGTGCCAGCACCCGCCGGCGGGGAGGGGGGAATATGAACACTGAAGCTTTCTTT	CASTRRRGGGNMNTEAFF
TRBV30	TRBJ1-1	.	TRBD1	TGTGCCTGGATACAGGGGGCGGATATGCAAGCTTTCTTT	CAWIQGADMQAFF
TRBV19	TRBJ2-2	.	.	TGTGCCAGTAGTACCACCTGGCGGGCGACTAACACCGGGGAGCTGTTTTTT	CASSTTWRATNTGELFF
TRBV30	TRBJ2-3	.	.	TGTGCCTGGATAGATCGAGGGGGGGGCACAGATACGCAGTATTTT	CAWIDRGGGTDTQYF
TRBV6-5	TRBJ1-6	.	.	TGTGCCAGCAGCCGATCTAAATTTTCACCCCTCCACTTT	CASSRSKFSPLHF
TRBV3-1/TRBV3-2	TRBJ1-5	few	.	TGTGCCAGCAGCCTCTATAGCAATCAGCCCCAGCATTTT	CASSLYSNQPQHF
TRBV28	TRBJ1-2	.	TRBD1	TGTGCCAGCAGTGTGGGACAGGGGGCATATGGCTACACCTTC	CASSVGQGAYGYTF
TRBV11-2	TRBJ1-2	.	.	TGTGCCAGCTCTTTAACGGGGGGTATCGGTGGCTACACCTTC	CASSLTGGIGGYTF
TRBV6-5	TRBJ1-1	.	.	TGTGCCAGCAAGGAATTGTACAGGGAAGCTTTCTTT	CASKELYREAFF
TRBV6-5	TRBJ1-5	once	.	TGTGCCAGCAGTTCGGACAGATCCGAGCCCCAGCATTTT	CASSSDRSEPQHF
TRBV27	TRBJ1-4	.	.	TGTGCCAGCAGTTCTGGGGACGGGGGGGAAAAACTGTTTTTT	CASSSGDGGEKLFF
TRBV30	TRBJ1-6	few	.	TGTGCCTGGGACGGGGGGGCGAATTCACCCCTCCACTTT	CAWDGGANSPLHF
TRBV5-4	TRBJ2-5	few	TRBD2	TGTGCCAGCGCTTGGGGGGGACTCCCAGAGACCCAGTACTTC	CASAWGGLPETQYF
TRBV5-4	TRBJ1-1	.	.	TGTGCCAGCAGCTTACCGCTACAGGGGAACACTGAAGCTTTCTTT	CASSLPLQGNTEAFF
TRBV9	TRBJ1-2	.	.	TGTGCCAGCAGCTCACGACAGGATTCTAACTATGGCTACACCTTC	CASSSRQDSNYGYTF